These T cell receptor beta chains were read from a single sample in a study of blood T cell repertoires in COVID-19. Repertoires were generated with immunoSEQ multiplex PCR, while TCRdb's copy carries only in-frame clones and drops some. The profile shows about 28,000 clones, about 85% of them singletons. Sequenced input: peripheral blood. All receptors come from a human donor in a cohort sampled during active COVID-19. Each CDR3 is given with its conserved first and last residue. Each record gives: clone size, V gene, J gene, D gene, CDR3 DNA, CDR3 protein. D genes are given only for firm matches. Where a row states a size, it is once, few, many or the class of an expanded clone; other rows omit it.

clone size: -
V gene: TRBV2
J gene: TRBJ2-5
D gene: TRBD2
CDR3 DNA: TGTGCCAGCACCAGGGGGACTAGCGGGAGGGAGACCCAGTACTTC
CDR3 protein: CASTRGTSGRETQYF

clone size: -
V gene: TRBV29-1
J gene: TRBJ2-1
D gene: TRBD2
CDR3 DNA: TGCAGCGTGGGAGCGGGGAAATCCTACAATGAGCAGTTCTTC
CDR3 protein: CSVGAGKSYNEQFF

clone size: -
V gene: TRBV9
J gene: TRBJ1-2
D gene: -
CDR3 DNA: TGTGCCAGCAGCGTGAGTGGAGCTTTAAACTATGGCTACACCTTC
CDR3 protein: CASSVSGALNYGYTF

clone size: -
V gene: TRBV5-1
J gene: TRBJ2-7
D gene: -
CDR3 DNA: TGCGCCAGCAGCTTGCTGGGCACAGGGAACTACGAGCAGTACTTC
CDR3 protein: CASSLLGTGNYEQYF

clone size: -
V gene: TRBV29-1
J gene: TRBJ1-2
D gene: TRBD1
CDR3 DNA: TGCAGCGTTGAAGCAGGGGGAGTTTATGGCTACACCTTC
CDR3 protein: CSVEAGGVYGYTF

clone size: -
V gene: TRBV11-3
J gene: TRBJ2-7
D gene: TRBD1
CDR3 DNA: TGTGCCAGCAGCCGAGGGACAGGGACCGCCGAGCAGTACTTC
CDR3 protein: CASSRGTGTAEQYF

clone size: -
V gene: TRBV28
J gene: TRBJ2-1
D gene: TRBD1
CDR3 DNA: TGTGCCAGCTCTTTGCAGGGGGTTACAAATGAGCAGTTCTTC
CDR3 protein: CASSLQGVTNEQFF

clone size: -
V gene: TRBV5-1
J gene: TRBJ1-1
D gene: -
CDR3 DNA: TGCGCCAGCAGCCCCGACGGGATGATGAACACTGAAGCTTTCTTT
CDR3 protein: CASSPDGMMNTEAFF

clone size: -
V gene: TRBV5-5
J gene: TRBJ2-1
D gene: TRBD1
CDR3 DNA: TGTGCCAGCAGCTTGAACGACAGGGGTAGGCAGGATGAGCAGTTCTTC
CDR3 protein: CASSLNDRGRQDEQFF

clone size: few
V gene: TRBV30
J gene: TRBJ1-5
D gene: -
CDR3 DNA: TGTGCCTGGACGCCCCAGCCGGGGCAGCCCCAGCATTTT
CDR3 protein: CAWTPQPGQPQHF

clone size: -
V gene: TRBV24-1
J gene: TRBJ1-2
D gene: TRBD1
CDR3 DNA: TGTGCCAGCTTAGGACAGGGGGGGGTCAGGGGCTACACCTTC
CDR3 protein: CASLGQGGVRGYTF

clone size: -
V gene: TRBV18
J gene: TRBJ2-1
D gene: -
CDR3 DNA: TGTGCCAGCTCACCACTTAGTAATGAGCAGTTCTTC
CDR3 protein: CASSPLSNEQFF

clone size: once
V gene: TRBV19
J gene: TRBJ2-2
D gene: -
CDR3 DNA: TGTGCCAGTAGTCCCGGACCGCGGGGCACCGGGGAGCTGTTTTTT
CDR3 protein: CASSPGPRGTGELFF

clone size: -
V gene: TRBV2
J gene: TRBJ1-4
D gene: -
CDR3 DNA: TGTGCCAGCAGTGATCAGGGGTTCAATGAAAAACTGTTTTTT
CDR3 protein: CASSDQGFNEKLFF

clone size: -
V gene: TRBV6-5
J gene: TRBJ2-3
D gene: -
CDR3 DNA: TGTGCCAGCAGTTACGGGGATGCGGGGGATACGCAGTATTTT
CDR3 protein: CASSYGDAGDTQYF

clone size: -
V gene: TRBV7-8
J gene: TRBJ2-3
D gene: TRBD2
CDR3 DNA: TGTGCCAGCAGCTCCCAAGCGGGAGTTGGCACAGATACGCAGTATTTT
CDR3 protein: CASSSQAGVGTDTQYF

clone size: -
V gene: TRBV30
J gene: TRBJ2-2
D gene: -
CDR3 DNA: TGTGCCTGGAGTGGTGTAGGGGAGCTGTTTTTT
CDR3 protein: CAWSGVGELFF

clone size: few
V gene: TRBV5-5
J gene: TRBJ2-1
D gene: TRBD2
CDR3 DNA: TGTGCCAGCAGCCGGGGGGGCGACAATGAGCAGTTCTTC
CDR3 protein: CASSRGGDNEQFF

clone size: -
V gene: TRBV27
J gene: TRBJ1-5
D gene: TRBD1
CDR3 DNA: TGTGCCAGCAGGGGACAGGGGGTTTTCGGGCAGCCCCAGCATTTT
CDR3 protein: CASRGQGVFGQPQHF

clone size: -
V gene: TRBV28
J gene: TRBJ1-5
D gene: -
CDR3 DNA: TGTGCCAGCACAACTATCCGATATCAGCCCCAGCATTTT
CDR3 protein: CASTTIRYQPQHF

clone size: -
V gene: TRBV7-2
J gene: TRBJ2-3
D gene: TRBD2
CDR3 DNA: TGTGCCAGCAGCGTTTACCCCGGTAGCGGGAAGTCAGATACGCAGTATTTT
CDR3 protein: CASSVYPGSGKSDTQYF

clone size: -
V gene: TRBV19
J gene: TRBJ2-2
D gene: -
CDR3 DNA: TGTGCCGCGGGCGCTACGAACACCGGGGAGCTGTTTTTT
CDR3 protein: CAAGATNTGELFF

clone size: -
V gene: TRBV7-2
J gene: TRBJ2-7
D gene: TRBD2
CDR3 DNA: TGTGCCAGCAGCTTAGATGGGTTGGGCGGGAGCTCCTACGAGCAGTACTTC
CDR3 protein: CASSLDGLGGSSYEQYF

clone size: -
V gene: TRBV6-5
J gene: TRBJ1-1
D gene: -
CDR3 DNA: TGTGCCAGCTACGGGGAGGGGGGGAAAACTGAAGCTTTCTTT
CDR3 protein: CASYGEGGKTEAFF

clone size: -
V gene: TRBV7-3
J gene: TRBJ1-2
D gene: TRBD1
CDR3 DNA: TGTGCCAGCAGCCCCGGGACAGGTTCCCCTAGGACCTTC
CDR3 protein: CASSPGTGSPRTF

clone size: -
V gene: TRBV7-2
J gene: TRBJ1-6
D gene: TRBD1
CDR3 DNA: TGTGCCAGCAGCCGGACAGGGAGCTCCTATAATTCACCCCTCCACTTT
CDR3 protein: CASSRTGSSYNSPLHF

clone size: -
V gene: TRBV5-4
J gene: TRBJ2-4
D gene: TRBD1
CDR3 DNA: TGTGCCAGCAGCCAGGACAGGGGAAACATTCAGTACTTC
CDR3 protein: CASSQDRGNIQYF

clone size: -
V gene: TRBV10-1
J gene: TRBJ2-2
D gene: TRBD2
CDR3 DNA: TGCGCCAGCAGTGAGTCAGGATTGCGGGGGGGATCCACCGGGGAGCTGTTTTTT
CDR3 protein: CASSESGLRGGSTGELFF

clone size: -
V gene: TRBV19
J gene: TRBJ2-7
D gene: TRBD1
CDR3 DNA: TGTGCCAGTAGTGGGACAGGGGGCTACGAGCAGTACTTC
CDR3 protein: CASSGTGGYEQYF

clone size: -
V gene: TRBV15
J gene: TRBJ2-7
D gene: TRBD2
CDR3 DNA: TGTGCCACCAGCAGAGATAGGGAGGGCCTCGGCGAGCAGTACTTC
CDR3 protein: CATSRDREGLGEQYF

clone size: -
V gene: TRBV19
J gene: TRBJ1-4
D gene: -
CDR3 DNA: TGTGCCAGTAGGGAGACAGCTGCAACTAATGAAAAACTGTTTTTT
CDR3 protein: CASRETAATNEKLFF

clone size: -
V gene: TRBV16
J gene: TRBJ1-1
D gene: -
CDR3 DNA: TGTGCCAGCAGAATCAGGGTAGAAGGCACTGAAGCTTTCTTT
CDR3 protein: CASRIRVEGTEAFF

clone size: -
V gene: TRBV6-6
J gene: TRBJ2-1
D gene: -
CDR3 DNA: TGTGCCAGCAGTCACTACCTAGCCAATGAGCAGTTCTTC
CDR3 protein: CASSHYLANEQFF

clone size: -
V gene: TRBV19
J gene: TRBJ1-4
D gene: -
CDR3 DNA: TGTGCCAGTAGTCCGCCAGGGGCCGGGTGGTCTGAAAAACTGTTTTTT
CDR3 protein: CASSPPGAGWSEKLFF

clone size: -
V gene: TRBV12-3/TRBV12-4
J gene: TRBJ1-4
D gene: -
CDR3 DNA: TGTGCCAGCAGTCCCACGGGTTCTGGGAAACTGTTTTTT
CDR3 protein: CASSPTGSGKLFF